The 22 T cell receptor beta chains presented below share a single source sample, sequenced in a study of blood T cells in healthy people across ages. Combining a sample-barcoded 5' primer with a J-beta primer mix, a second PCR ran for roughly 7 to 11 cycles. TCRdb processed the 5' RACE reads anew with MiXCR; each CDR3 protein has one entry. This table has 800,000 or so distinct CDR3 sequences, around 25% appearing once. This sample also appeared in a second study, on T cells of mothers and their children.

Source material: blood. These TCRs come from a boy aged 10-17 years in good health.

The table lists this clonotype with a few counts. The chain joins TRBV7-8 to TRBJ2-5; D is perhaps TRBD1 or TRBD2 (6 bases each). Germline-derived CDR1 and CDR2 are SGHVS and FQNEAQ. V lost 5 bases and J lost 5, with 18 bases in between. The CDR3 consists of 15 residues. In DNA form, the CDR3 reads TGTGCCAGCAGCCCAGGCTGGGGGGCCCGGGAGACCCAGTACTTC. This sequence encodes CASSPGWGARETQYF. The variable domain in full, completed from reference TRBV7-8 and TRBJ2-5, reads GAGVSQSPRYKVAKRGQDVALRCDPISGHVSLFWYQQALGQGPEFLTYFQNEAQLDKSGLPSDRFFAERPEGSVSTLKIQRTQQEDSAVYLCASSPGWGARETQYFGPGTRLLVL.

This clonotype was seen at least ten times. V gene TRBV12-3 or TRBV12-4 combines with J gene TRBJ2-5; 11 nucleotides agree with TRBD1. Trimming cost V 6 bases and J 4 bases; bases outside gene matches: 7. The CDR3 is made up of 15 amino acids. CDR3 bases: TGTGCCAGCAGCCTTTGGGGACAGGGGGTAGAGACCCAGTACTTC. This translates into CASSLWGQGVETQYF.

This clonotype has a handful of counts. The chain combines TRBV11-1 with TRBJ2-5, with 10 bases lining up with TRBD2. After removal of 2 bases from V and 0 bases from J, the junction contained 18 bases not matched to a gene. The CDR3 is made up of 21 amino acids. Germline V gene data show CDR1 as SGHAT and CDR2 as FQDESV (reference sequence). CDR3 coding DNA: TGTGCCAGCAGCTTAAAGGCCCCCCGGTTGGGGACTAGCGAGAACCAAGAGACCCAGTACTTC. This encodes CASSLKAPRLGTSENQETQYF. Based on the CDR3 plus reference TRBV11-1 and TRBJ2-5, the full variable domain is EAEVAQSPRYKITEKSQAVAFWCDPISGHATLYWYRQILGQGPELLVQFQDESVVDDSQLPKDRFSAERLKGVDSTLKIQPAELGDSAMYLCASSLKAPRLGTSENQETQYFGPGTRLLVL.

The chain combines TRBV6-5 with TRBJ2-3; 7 bases fit TRBD2. After removal of 0 bases from V and 2 bases from J, the junction contained 20 bases not matched to a gene. The germline V gene encodes CDR1 MNHEY and CDR2 SVGAGI. CDR3 length equals 21 residues. The CDR3 here is CASSYSIVGGRALDSTDTQYF. In DNA form, the CDR3 reads TGTGCCAGCAGTTACTCGATTGTAGGTGGGAGGGCCCTTGATTCCACAGATACGCAGTATTTT.

J is TRBJ2-5 and V is TRBV20-1; either TRBD1 or TRBD2 may fit D (5 bases each). This CDR3 has 17 amino acids. Trimming took off 6 bases at V and 0 bases at J, with 23 bases between the two ends. Germline CDR1 DFQATT, CDR2 SNEGSKA (reference sequence). CDR3 sequence: CSAAYPSGTIHQETQYF. The CDR3 bases are TGCAGTGCCGCGTACCCCTCCGGGACCATCCACCAAGAGACCCAGTACTTC.

This clonotype has a handful of counts. The chain links TRBV5-1 to TRBJ2-5; 7 bases are a match to TRBD2. This CDR3 spans 21 amino acids. The V gene end was trimmed by 0 bases and the J gene end by 11 bases; junction bases not matched to a gene: 31. In germline, CDR1 is SGHRS, CDR2 YFSETQ. CDR3 DNA: TGCGCCAGCAGCTTGGAGGGACCAGGGCTCGGTGCCTCGGGGTTGTGGCGGGAGCAGTACTTC. It translates to CASSLEGPGLGASGLWREQYF.

The rearrangement joins TRBV29-1 to TRBJ1-1; 7 bases match TRBD1. Germline V gene lookup returns CDR1 SQVTM and CDR2 ANQGSEA. V shed 3 bases, J shed 10 bases, and the junction held 11 bases outside the gene matches. This CDR3 spans 13 amino acids. The CDR3 DNA sequence: TGCAGCGTTGAGGCAGGGGGTGATTGGGCAGCTTTCTTT. This sequence encodes CSVEAGGDWAAFF.

This sequence joins TRBV5-1 and TRBJ2-7, with 8 bases aligning to TRBD1. From germline, CDR1 is SGHRS and CDR2 YFSETQ. The CDR3 covers 15 residues. V lost 4 bases and J lost 2; bases outside the gene matches: 8. The DNA for the CDR3 is TGCGCCAGCAGCCCCCGGGACAGGACCCCCTACGAGCAGTACTTC. Translation: CASSPRDRTPYEQYF.

This clonotype was detected a few times. The chain combines TRBV25-1 with TRBJ2-2; D not certain. The CDR3 sequence is 15 residues long. Deletions cut 1 base from V and 4 bases from J, with 10 bases between. Germline loops: CDR1 MGHDK, CDR2 SYGVNS. The CDR3 sequence: CASSESSLGTGELFF. Written as DNA, the CDR3 is TGTGCCAGCAGTGAATCCAGTCTTGGCACCGGGGAGCTGTTTTTT.

The gene calls are TRBV29-1 and TRBJ2-7; tentatively, D is TRBD2 (6 bases). Trimming took 4 bases from V and 1 from J, leaving 11 bases between them. Germline CDR1 SQVTM, CDR2 ANQGSEA. The CDR3 sequence is 13 residues long. DNA of the CDR3: TGCAGCGTTGGGGGGGACTTTTCCTACGAGCAGTACTTC. Translation: CSVGGDFSYEQYF.

Only a few counts were recorded for this clonotype. This chain links TRBV24-1 with TRBJ2-5; no clear D gene. V dropped 3 bases and J dropped 7 bases, with 11 bases sitting between them. CDR3 length: 13 residues. The germline gives CDR1 KGHDR, CDR2 SFDVKD. CDR3 amino acids: CATSDPSWATQYF. In nucleotides, the CDR3 is TGTGCCACCAGTGATCCCTCGTGGGCGACCCAGTACTTC.

This rearrangement joins TRBV20-1 to TRBJ2-7; D is perhaps TRBD2 (5 bases). CDR1 is DFQATT and CDR2 is SNEGSKA in the germline V gene (reference sequence). This CDR3 comprises 13 residues. The V and J ends lost 3 bases and 6 bases respectively, with 15 bases between them. The CDR3 sequence: CSARARGLSEQYF. The CDR3 nucleotides read TGCAGTGCTAGGGCGAGAGGGTTGAGCGAGCAGTACTTC.

There are a few counts of this clonotype. The chain couples TRBV6-5 to TRBJ1-1, with 7 positions matching TRBD1. This CDR3 has 15 residues. Germline trimming cut 0 bases from V and 1 base from J; bases unmatched to any gene: 2. The germline gives CDR1 MNHEY, CDR2 SVGAGI. The CDR3 here is CASSYSDRTNTEAFF. The DNA for the CDR3 is TGTGCCAGCAGTTACTCGGACAGGACGAACACTGAAGCTTTCTTT.

This clonotype turned up a few times. This rearrangement joins TRBV9 to TRBJ1-6; D gene ambiguous. The V end was cut by 0 bases, the J end by 7 bases, with 8 bases between. The germline V gene has CDR1 SGDLS and CDR2 YYNGEE. This CDR3 is 14 amino acids long. The CDR3 bases are TGTGCCAGCAGCGTAGTGGCAGAAAATTCACCCCTCCACTTT. This encodes CASSVVAENSPLHF.

The chain joins TRBV6-2 or TRBV6-3 to TRBJ2-5; TRBD2 agrees at 10 bases. Near its end, the DNA agrees better with TRBJ2-7, so the J call may be wrong. CDR3 length: 14 residues. Germline lookup yields CDR1 MNHEY and CDR2 SVGEGT. The DNA of the CDR3 is TGTGCCAGCAGTAGCGGGAGGGCCGTCGACGAGCAGTACTTC. It specifies CASSSGRAVDEQYF.

This clonotype appeared a few times. J is TRBJ1-6 and V is TRBV2; 7 bases align to TRBD1. V lost 5 bases to trimming and J lost 0 bases; unmatched junction nucleotides: 7. Germline V gives CDR1 SNHLY, CDR2 FYNNEI. This CDR3 is built from 17 residues. The CDR3, as DNA: TGTGCCAGCAGTCCACAGGGGATGAGCTCCTATAATTCACCCCTCCACTTT. Its translation: CASSPQGMSSYNSPLHF.

This clonotype was picked up a small number of times. V gene TRBV3-1 combines with J gene TRBJ1-2; possible D gene TRBD1, 5 bases. Germline lookup yields CDR1 LGHDT and CDR2 YNNKEL (reference sequence). The CDR3 covers 16 residues. Deletions cut 1 base from V and 2 bases from J, with 14 bases between. The CDR3 region has the DNA TGTGCCAGCAGCCAAGGTACAGGCATGTCGAACTATGGCTACACCTTC. This encodes CASSQGTGMSNYGYTF.

This clonotype was seen a handful of times. This chain links TRBV29-1 with TRBJ1-1; D may be TRBD1 (5 bases). There are 11 residues in the CDR3. Germline assignment: CDR1 SQVTM and CDR2 ANQGSEA. V lost 4 bases to trimming and J lost 6 bases, with 9 bases between them. The CDR3 loop is CSVADSPEAFF. Written as DNA, the CDR3 is TGCAGCGTTGCCGACAGCCCTGAAGCTTTCTTT.

This clonotype has just a few counts. The CDR3 is CASRRAGANEQFF. Written as DNA, the CDR3 is TGTGCCAGCAGGAGGGCGGGGGCTAATGAGCAGTTCTTC. The chain links TRBV11-2 to TRBJ2-1, with a weak D call TRBD2 (7 bases). The CDR3 length is 13 residues. Germline V gives CDR1 SGHAT, CDR2 FQNNGV. Between the trimmed V and J ends, which lost 6 bases and 7 bases, there was a span of 13 bases.

The chain combines TRBV20-1 with TRBJ2-4; 11 bases fit TRBD2. Per germline, CDR1 DFQATT and CDR2 SNEGSKA (reference sequence). V was pared by 1 base and J by 7 bases, with 12 bases of the junction left unmatched. The CDR3 extends over 17 amino acids. CDR3 region: CSARVGTSGPWGNIQYF. The CDR3 DNA reads as TGCAGTGCTAGAGTCGGGACTAGCGGCCCGTGGGGCAACATTCAGTACTTC.

This clonotype showed up just a few times. This chain joins TRBV18 and TRBJ1-1; 7 bases are a match to TRBD1. This CDR3 has 15 amino acids. V was pared by 0 bases and J by 0 bases, with 1 base of the junction left unmatched. Germline V gene data show CDR1 as KGHSH and CDR2 as LQKENI. The CDR3 DNA is TGTGCCAGCTCACCACCGGGACAGCTGAACACTGAAGCTTTCTTT. Translation gives CASSPPGQLNTEAFF.

A few counts support this clonotype. This sequence joins TRBV6-5 and TRBJ1-2, with 8 bases aligning to TRBD1. The CDR3 has 14 residues. The ends lost 2 bases at V and 5 bases at J; junction bases unmatched: 4. CDR1 is MNHEY and CDR2 is SVGAGI in the germline V gene. The CDR3 loop reads CASSYEGTGYGYTF. CDR3 DNA sequence: TGTGCCAGCAGTTACGAAGGGACAGGTTATGGCTACACCTTC.